This T cell receptor (beta chain) was obtained from a study of human T cells and chemical hapten exposure (dated by TCRdb to the early 2020s). For the wider study: For sensitization, 2% DPC in acetone was applied to a roughly 2 cm by roughly 2 cm area of upper inner arm skin. Patients additionally received weekly therapeutic DPC doses to the scalp throughout the approximately 25-week study period. Patch testing was done on the upper back using Finn chambers containing 0.01% DPC, and results were scored after 6 days according to International Contact Dermatitis Research Group standards. The mostly female patient cohort included alopecia areata with under or over 50% scalp involvement, alopecia totalis and alopecia universalis. Libraries were pooled for sequencing, and per-sample TCR yields varied mainly because of small differences in library volumes within the pool. In alopecia patients, the study followed how the peripheral blood TCR repertoire changed in vivo over primary and secondary sensitization to diphenylcyclopropenone (DPC), a hapten. Blood was sampled from patients pre-sensitization (week 0) and at 2, 6 and about 24 weeks after DPC sensitization. Blood for TCR sequencing was provided by twenty-nine alopecia patients at one to four time points (pre-sensitization, 2, 6 and 24 weeks). Broader findings and caveats from the paper: Patch test score correlated positively with the number of PT1 expanded TCRs, reaching significance at thresholds 8, 16 and 32 but not at 4. All patients had alopecia, a presumed autoimmune disease, so their immune response might differ from that of healthy individuals. No change with DPC sensitization was found in the number of TCRs above 1 in 1000 frequency, and no evidence of global repertoire structure alterations was found. Compared with pre-sensitization or healthy control sets, expanded TCRs formed significantly more large CDR3 similarity clusters, which is consistent with antigen-driven responses. After repeated subsampling, the strength of the expansion versus patch-test correlation and the threshold at which it became significant changed.

Ends trimmed: V by 0 bases, J by 1 base; bases unmatched to a gene: 8. The germline V gene yields LGHNA for CDR1 and YNFKEQ for CDR2. Reading from cysteine to phenylalanine, the CDR3 counts 18 amino acids. Only the CDR3 DNA stays, 54 bases, in frame from base 1. Of note for this clonotype: The clone's antigen remains unknown. Base quality data are lacking; no much larger clone is found one base away.

This specimen's time point label, interpreted: patch test 1, 2 weeks after DPC sensitization. The treatment or condition tag for this specimen amounts to: therapeutic diphenylcyclopropenone sensitization with weekly scalp DPC. At every patch-test visit, the blood draw took place before the patch test was put on. To be eligible, patients had to be aged 18 to 70, diagnosed with alopecia and judged suitable for DPC therapy, while pregnant patients were excluded. Unfractionated whole blood was collected in Tempus Blood RNA tubes, and total RNA was extracted from that blood. Libraries were made using RACE. Sequencing used a NextSeq 500. During library preparation, unique molecular identifiers were attached to individual cDNA molecules so that TCRs could be counted in a quantitative, reproducible way. Each blood RNA sample was used to sequence both TCR alpha and TCR beta chains. As for how the authors treated the data: A median of approximately 96,000 TCRs per sample was observed, with a range of roughly 20,000 to 700,000. The Decombinator software suite was used to annotate V, J and CDR3 in the TCR reads. For the PS versus PT1 abundance plots, all samples were subsampled to the same number of TCRs (28,000). Expanded TCRs were defined as absent before sensitization and observed at least eight times at the 2-week time point. TCRdb redid the processing of the public reads, applying fastp at Q25 and MiXCR, and retained in-frame beta chains. Each CDR3 protein appears once, grouped with its most common genes and DNA. What appears here as the V and J calls and clone size reflects TCRdb's work, not the paper's. Recorded for this sample are roughly 360,000 distinct CDR3 sequences; approximately 5.1% of them occurred a single time. The ten largest make up over 2% of the sample.

The sample in question was whole blood, obtained in connection with sensitization to the hapten diphenylcyclopropenone (DPC). The receptor's source is a woman between 50 and 59 years old with alopecia areata. Some clones in this sample may be carry-over from other donors' samples. In this chain, TRBV4-2 is recombined with TRBJ2-5; TRBD2 matches 10 bases in the middle. The sequenced DNA: TGTGCCAGCAGCCAAGAAACCCAGAAGCGGGGGGGCCAAGAGACCCAGTACTTC. The encoded protein is CASSQETQKRGGQETQYF.